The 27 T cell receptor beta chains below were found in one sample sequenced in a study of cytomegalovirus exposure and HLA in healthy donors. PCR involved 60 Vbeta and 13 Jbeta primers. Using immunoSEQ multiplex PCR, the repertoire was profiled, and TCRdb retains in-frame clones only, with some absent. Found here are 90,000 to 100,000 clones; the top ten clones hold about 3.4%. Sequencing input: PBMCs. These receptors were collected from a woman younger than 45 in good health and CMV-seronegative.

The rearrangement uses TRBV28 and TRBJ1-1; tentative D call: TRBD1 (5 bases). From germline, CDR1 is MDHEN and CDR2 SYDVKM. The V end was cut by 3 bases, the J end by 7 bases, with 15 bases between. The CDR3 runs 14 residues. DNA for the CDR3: TGTGCCAGCAGTTTGCAGGGCACTACCTTTGAAGCTTTCTTT. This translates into CASSLQGTTFEAFF.

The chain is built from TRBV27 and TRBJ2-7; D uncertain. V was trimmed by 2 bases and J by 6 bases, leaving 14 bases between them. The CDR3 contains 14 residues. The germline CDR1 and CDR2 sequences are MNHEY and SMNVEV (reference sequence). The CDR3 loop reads CASSLGPPNFEQYF. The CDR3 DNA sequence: TGTGCCAGCAGTTTAGGGCCGCCTAATTTCGAGCAGTACTTC.

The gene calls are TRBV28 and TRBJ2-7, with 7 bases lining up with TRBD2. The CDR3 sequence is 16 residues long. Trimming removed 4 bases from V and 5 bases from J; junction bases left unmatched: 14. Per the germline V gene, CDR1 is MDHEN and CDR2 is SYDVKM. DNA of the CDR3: TGTGCCAGCAGTTCCCCCTCGCGCGGGAGCTTCAACGAGCAGTACTTC. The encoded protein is CASSSPSRGSFNEQYF.

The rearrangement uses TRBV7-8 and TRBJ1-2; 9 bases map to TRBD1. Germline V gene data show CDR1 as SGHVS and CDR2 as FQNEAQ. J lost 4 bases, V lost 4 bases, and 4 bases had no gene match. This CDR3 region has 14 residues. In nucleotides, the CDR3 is TGTGCCAGCAGCTACCGGACAGGGGCCTATGGCTACACCTTC. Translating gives CASSYRTGAYGYTF.

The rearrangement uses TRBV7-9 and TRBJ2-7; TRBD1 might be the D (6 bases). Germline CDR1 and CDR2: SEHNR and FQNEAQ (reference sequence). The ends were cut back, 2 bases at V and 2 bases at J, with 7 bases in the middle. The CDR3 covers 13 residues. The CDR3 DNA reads TGTGCCAGCAGCTTACGGACAGCCTACGAGCAGTACTTC. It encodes CASSLRTAYEQYF.

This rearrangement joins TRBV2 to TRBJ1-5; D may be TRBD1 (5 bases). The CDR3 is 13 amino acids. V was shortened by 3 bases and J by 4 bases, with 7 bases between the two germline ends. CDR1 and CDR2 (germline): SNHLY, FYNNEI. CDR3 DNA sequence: TGTGCCAGCAGTGAGCAGGGAAATCAGCCCCAGCATTTT. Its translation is CASSEQGNQPQHF.

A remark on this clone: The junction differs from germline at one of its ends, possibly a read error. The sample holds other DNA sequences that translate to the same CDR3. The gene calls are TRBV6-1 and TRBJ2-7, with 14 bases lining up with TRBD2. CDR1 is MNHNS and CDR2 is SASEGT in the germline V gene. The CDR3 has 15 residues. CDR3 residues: CASNTGTSGSYEQYF. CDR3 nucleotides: TGCGCCAGCAATACCGGGACTAGCGGGAGCTACGAGCAGTACTTC.

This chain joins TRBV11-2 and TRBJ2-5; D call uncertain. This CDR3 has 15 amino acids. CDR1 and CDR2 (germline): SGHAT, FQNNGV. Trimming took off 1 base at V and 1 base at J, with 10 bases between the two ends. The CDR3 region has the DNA TGTGCCAGCAGCTTAGTAGGAGCAATCCAAGAGACCCAGTACTTC. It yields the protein CASSLVGAIQETQYF.

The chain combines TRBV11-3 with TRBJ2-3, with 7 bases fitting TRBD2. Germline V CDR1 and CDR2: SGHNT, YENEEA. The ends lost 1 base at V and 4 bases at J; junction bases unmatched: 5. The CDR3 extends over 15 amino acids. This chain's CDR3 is CASSLAAGAADTQYF. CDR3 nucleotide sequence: TGTGCCAGCAGCTTAGCGGCGGGAGCGGCAGATACGCAGTATTTT.

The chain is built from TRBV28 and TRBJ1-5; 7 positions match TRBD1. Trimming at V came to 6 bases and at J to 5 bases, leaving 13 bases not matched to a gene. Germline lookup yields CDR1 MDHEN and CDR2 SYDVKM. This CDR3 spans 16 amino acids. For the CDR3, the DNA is TGTGCCAGCAGCCATTTTAAACAGGGGACGGATCAGCCCCAGCATTTT. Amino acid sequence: CASSHFKQGTDQPQHF.

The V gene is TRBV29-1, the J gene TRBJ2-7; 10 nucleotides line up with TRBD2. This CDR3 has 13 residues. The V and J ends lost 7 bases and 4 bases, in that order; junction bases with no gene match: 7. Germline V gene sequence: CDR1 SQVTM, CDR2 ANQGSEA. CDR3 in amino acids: CSAGGLAKYEQYF. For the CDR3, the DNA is TGCAGCGCAGGGGGACTAGCGAAGTACGAGCAGTACTTC.

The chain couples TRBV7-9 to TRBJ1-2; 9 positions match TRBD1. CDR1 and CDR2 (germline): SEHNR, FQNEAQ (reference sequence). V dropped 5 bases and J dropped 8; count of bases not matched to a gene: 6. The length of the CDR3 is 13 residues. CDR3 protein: CASSHRDRDGYTF. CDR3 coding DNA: TGTGCCAGCAGCCACCGGGACAGGGACGGCTACACCTTC. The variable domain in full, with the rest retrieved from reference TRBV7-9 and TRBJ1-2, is DTGVSQNPRHKITKRGQNVTFRCDPISEHNRLYWYRQTLGQGPEFLTYFQNEAQLEKSRLLSDRFSAERPKGSFSTLEIQRTEQGDSAMYLCASSHRDRDGYTFGSGTRLTVV.

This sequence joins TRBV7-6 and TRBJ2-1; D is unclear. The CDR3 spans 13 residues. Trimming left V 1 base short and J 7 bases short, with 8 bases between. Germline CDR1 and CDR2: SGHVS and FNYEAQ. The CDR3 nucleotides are TGTGCCAGCAGCTTAGGAGATGCGAATGAGCAGTTCTTC. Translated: CASSLGDANEQFF.

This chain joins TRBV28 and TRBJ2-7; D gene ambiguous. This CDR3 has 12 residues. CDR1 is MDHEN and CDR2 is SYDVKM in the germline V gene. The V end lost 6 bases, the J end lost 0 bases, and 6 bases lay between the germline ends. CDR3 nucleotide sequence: TGTGCCAGCAGAACTAACTCCTACGAGCAGTACTTC. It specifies CASRTNSYEQYF.

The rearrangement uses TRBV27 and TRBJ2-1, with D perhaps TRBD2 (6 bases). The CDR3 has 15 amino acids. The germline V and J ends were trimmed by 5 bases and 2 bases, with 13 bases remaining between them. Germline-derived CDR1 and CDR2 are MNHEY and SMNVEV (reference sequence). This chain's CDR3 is CASSGTREAYNEQFF. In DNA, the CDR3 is TGTGCCAGCAGTGGGACGCGGGAAGCCTACAATGAGCAGTTCTTC.

This CDR3 reads CASSYPTTPRTDTQYF. The CDR3 DNA sequence: TGTGCCAGCAGCTATCCGACTACCCCCCGCACAGATACGCAGTATTTT. The J gene is TRBJ2-3, the V gene TRBV7-9, with D possibly TRBD2 on 5 matching bases. The CDR3 has 16 amino acids. Trimming cost V 4 bases and J 1 base, with 15 bases left between them. Germline-derived CDR1 and CDR2 are SEHNR and FQNEAQ (reference sequence).

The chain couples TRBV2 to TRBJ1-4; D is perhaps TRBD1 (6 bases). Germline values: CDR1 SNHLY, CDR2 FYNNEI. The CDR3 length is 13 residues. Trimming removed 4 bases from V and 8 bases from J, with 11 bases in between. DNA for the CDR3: TGTGCCAGCAGTGGCCAGGGGAAGGAAAAACTGTTTTTT. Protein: CASSGQGKEKLFF.

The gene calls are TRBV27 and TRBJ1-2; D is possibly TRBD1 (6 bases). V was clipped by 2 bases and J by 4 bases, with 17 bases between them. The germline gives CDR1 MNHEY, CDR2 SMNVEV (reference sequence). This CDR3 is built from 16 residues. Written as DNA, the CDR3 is TGTGCCAGCAGTTTACTTCTGCCTATGGGGGCCTATGGCTACACCTTC. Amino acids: CASSLLLPMGAYGYTF.

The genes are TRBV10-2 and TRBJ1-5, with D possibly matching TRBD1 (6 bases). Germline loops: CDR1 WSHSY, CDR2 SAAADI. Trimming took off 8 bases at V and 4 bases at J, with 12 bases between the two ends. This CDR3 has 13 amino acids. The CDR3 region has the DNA TGCGCCAGCGTTGGGCAGGGGAATCAGCCCCAGCATTTT. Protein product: CASVGQGNQPQHF.

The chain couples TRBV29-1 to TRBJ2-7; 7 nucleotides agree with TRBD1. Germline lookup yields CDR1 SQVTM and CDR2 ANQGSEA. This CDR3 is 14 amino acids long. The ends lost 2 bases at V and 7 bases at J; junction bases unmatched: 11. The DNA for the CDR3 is TGCAGCGTTGAAACCCAGGGGGTATTGGGGGAGCAGTACTTC. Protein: CSVETQGVLGEQYF.

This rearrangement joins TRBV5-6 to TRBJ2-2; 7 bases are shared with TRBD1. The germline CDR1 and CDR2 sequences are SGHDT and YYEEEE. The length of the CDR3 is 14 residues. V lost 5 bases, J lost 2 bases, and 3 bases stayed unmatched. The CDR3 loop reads CASRGTANTGELFF. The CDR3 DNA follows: TGTGCCAGCAGGGGGACAGCCAACACCGGGGAGCTGTTTTTT.

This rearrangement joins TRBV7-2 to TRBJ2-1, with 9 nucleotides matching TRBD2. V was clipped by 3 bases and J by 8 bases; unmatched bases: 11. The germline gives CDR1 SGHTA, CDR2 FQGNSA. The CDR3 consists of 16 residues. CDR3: CASSFHSGSVFDEQFF. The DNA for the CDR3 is TGTGCCAGCAGCTTCCATAGCGGGAGTGTCTTTGATGAGCAGTTCTTC.

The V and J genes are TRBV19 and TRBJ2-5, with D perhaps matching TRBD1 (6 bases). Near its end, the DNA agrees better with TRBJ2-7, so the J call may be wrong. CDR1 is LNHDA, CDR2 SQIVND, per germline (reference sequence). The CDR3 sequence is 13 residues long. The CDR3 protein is CASSTDSSYEQYF. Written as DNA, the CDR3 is TGTGCCAGTAGTACGGACAGCTCCTACGAGCAGTACTTC.

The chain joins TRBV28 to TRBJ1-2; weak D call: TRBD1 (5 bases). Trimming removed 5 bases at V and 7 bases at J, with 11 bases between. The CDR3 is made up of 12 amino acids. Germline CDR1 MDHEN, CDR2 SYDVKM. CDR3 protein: CASSLARGGYTF. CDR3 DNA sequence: TGTGCCAGCAGTCTTGCAAGGGGTGGCTACACCTTC.

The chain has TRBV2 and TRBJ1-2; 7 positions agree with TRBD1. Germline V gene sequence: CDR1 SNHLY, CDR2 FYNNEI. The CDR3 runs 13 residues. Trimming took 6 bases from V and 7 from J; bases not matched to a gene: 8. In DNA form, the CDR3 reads TGTGCCAGCAGATCTGACAGGGATGCTGGCTACACCTTC. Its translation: CASRSDRDAGYTF.

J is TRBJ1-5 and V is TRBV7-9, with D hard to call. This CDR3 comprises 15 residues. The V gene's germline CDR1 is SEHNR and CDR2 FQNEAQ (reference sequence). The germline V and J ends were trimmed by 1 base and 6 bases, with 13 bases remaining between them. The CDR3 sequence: CASSLGGNLGQPQHF. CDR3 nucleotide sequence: TGTGCCAGCAGCTTAGGAGGGAATTTAGGTCAGCCCCAGCATTTT.

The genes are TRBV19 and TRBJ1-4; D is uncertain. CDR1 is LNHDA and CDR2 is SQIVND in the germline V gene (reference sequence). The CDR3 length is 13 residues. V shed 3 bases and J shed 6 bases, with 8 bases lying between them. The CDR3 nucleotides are TGTGCCAGTAGTATCGGGTTCGATGAAAAACTGTTTTTT. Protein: CASSIGFDEKLFF.